This T cell receptor (beta chain) was identified in a study of tumor-infiltrating lymphocytes in primary liver carcinoma. Study at large: Tissue type made little difference to sample yields of roughly 3.5 to 7.13 million productive TCRbeta reads.

On this clonotype itself: Being one base from a much bigger clone, this may be a read error.

This CDR3 is 15 amino acids long. V lost 0 bases, J lost 3 bases, and 3 bases stayed unmatched. The V gene's germline CDR1 is GTSNPN and CDR2 SVGIG (reference sequence). From around 0.5 ug total RNA, TCR beta cDNA was generated with a primer in the constant region. TCR beta libraries came from three nested multiplex PCR rounds using slightly modified ARM-PCR. Researchers ran the first two PCR rounds for 10 cycles each with TRBV1-TRBV30 forward primers and a C-beta reverse primer. MiXCR, applied by TCRdb to the multiplex PCR reads, yields one record per CDR3 protein. The repertoire holds roughly 120,000 distinct CDR3 sequences, 65% seen once, with 7% to 10% in the top ten. Total RNA and DNA came together from approximately 20-30 mg of bulk tissue without cell sorting. Patients diagnosed with primary liver carcinoma received treatment through surgical resection. Over 75% of the cells were viable tumor cells in every tumor sample.

Sequencing used liver tumor tissue from sampling region 1. Subset here: tumor region T1, superior pole. This TCR came from a woman aged 60 to 75 with primary liver carcinoma and hepatitis B virus infection. J is TRBJ2-1 and V is TRBV30; 9 bases are shared with TRBD2. Here the CDR3 reads CAWSVASGVYNEQFF. The CDR3 coding sequence is TGTGCCTGGAGTGTAGCTAGCGGGGTCTACAATGAGCAGTTCTTC.